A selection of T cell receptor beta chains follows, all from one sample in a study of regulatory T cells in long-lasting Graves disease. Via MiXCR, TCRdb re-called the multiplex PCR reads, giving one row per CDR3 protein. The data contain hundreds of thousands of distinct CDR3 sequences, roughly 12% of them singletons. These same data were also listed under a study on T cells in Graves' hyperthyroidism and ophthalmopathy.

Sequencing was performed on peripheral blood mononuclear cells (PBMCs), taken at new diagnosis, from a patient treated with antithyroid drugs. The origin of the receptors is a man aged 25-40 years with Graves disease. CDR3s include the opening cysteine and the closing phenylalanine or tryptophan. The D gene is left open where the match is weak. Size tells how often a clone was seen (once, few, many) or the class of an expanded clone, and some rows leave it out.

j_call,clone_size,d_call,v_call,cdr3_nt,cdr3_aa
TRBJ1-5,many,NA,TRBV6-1,TGTGCCAGCCTCGGAGGAGTTAAGCCCCAGCATTTT,CASLGGVKPQHF
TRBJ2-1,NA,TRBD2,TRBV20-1,TGCAGTGCTAGAGCGGAACCGGGACTAGCGGGGAGGAACTCCTACAATGAGCAGTTCTTC,CSARAEPGLAGRNSYNEQFF
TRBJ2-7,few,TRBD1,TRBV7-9,TGTGCCAGCAGGTCAGGGGACAGGGGGCCTTTCGAGCAGTACTTC,CASRSGDRGPFEQYF
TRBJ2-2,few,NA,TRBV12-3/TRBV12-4,TGTGCCAGCAGTTTTGGCAGTAACACCGGGGAGCTGTTTTTT,CASSFGSNTGELFF
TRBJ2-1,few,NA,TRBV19,TGTGCCAGTAGTATAGGGGGGGCAGGGGCGTACAATGAGCAGTTCTTC,CASSIGGAGAYNEQFF
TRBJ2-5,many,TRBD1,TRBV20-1,TGCAGTGCTAGTTCCGGGACAGGGGGTGGGGATGAGACCCAGTACTTC,CSASSGTGGGDETQYF
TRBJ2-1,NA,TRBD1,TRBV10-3,TGTGCCATCAGCTACGACAGGGGTCCCTACAATGAGCAGTTCTTC,CAISYDRGPYNEQFF
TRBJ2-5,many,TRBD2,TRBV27,TGTGCCAGCAGTCCGTTACCTAGCGGGAGATACCAGAAGAGAACCCAGTACTTC,CASSPLPSGRYQKRTQYF
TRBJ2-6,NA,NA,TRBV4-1,TGCGCCAGCAGCCAATACTCTGGGGCCAACGTCCTGACTTTC,CASSQYSGANVLTF
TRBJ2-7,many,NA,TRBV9,TGTGCCATCTCTCAGGAGCAGTACTTC,CAISQEQYF
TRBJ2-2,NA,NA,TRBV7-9,TGTGCCAGCGGGCGGGGCACCGGGGATCTGTTTTTT,CASGRGTGDLFF
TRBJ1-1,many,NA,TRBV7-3,TGTGCCAGCAGCGCGGACGGTTTTGAAGCTTTCTTT,CASSADGFEAFF
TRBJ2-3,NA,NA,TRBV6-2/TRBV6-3,TGTGCCAGCACCGGGGGTGGGGCGGAAGATACGCAGTATTTT,CASTGGGAEDTQYF
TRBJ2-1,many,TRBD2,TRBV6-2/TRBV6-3,TGTGCCAGCCTTGGGCCTAGCGGGGGGTACAATGAGCAGTTCTTC,CASLGPSGGYNEQFF
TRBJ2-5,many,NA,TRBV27,TGTGCCAGCAGTGGGGTTGCGAGGCCCAAAGATATGGAGACCCAGTACTTC,CASSGVARPKDMETQYF
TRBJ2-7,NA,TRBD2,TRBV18,TGTGCCAGCTCACCGAGCGGGAGCAAGAACTACGAGCAGTACTTC,CASSPSGSKNYEQYF
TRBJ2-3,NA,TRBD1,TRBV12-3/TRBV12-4,TGTGCCAGCAGTCCTGAGACAGGGGGCACAGATACGCAGTATTTT,CASSPETGGTDTQYF
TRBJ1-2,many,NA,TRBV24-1,TGTGCCACCAGCCGGGGTACCTCCTTTGGCTACACCTTC,CATSRGTSFGYTF
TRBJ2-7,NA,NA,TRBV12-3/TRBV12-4,TGTGCCAGCAGCGGAAGGCCCCTGGACGAGCAGTACTTC,CASSGRPLDEQYF
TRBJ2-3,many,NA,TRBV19,TGTGCCAGTAGTATTGAAGGAGAGACGCAGTATTTT,CASSIEGETQYF
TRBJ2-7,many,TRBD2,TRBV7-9,TGTGCCAGCAGTAGGAGCGGGAGAAGTAGCGAGCAGTACTTC,CASSRSGRSSEQYF
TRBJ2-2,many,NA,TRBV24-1,TGTGCCACTAGAAGTCAGGGAGCCGGGGAGCTGTTTTTT,CATRSQGAGELFF
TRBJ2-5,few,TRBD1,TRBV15,TGTGCCACCAGCAGAGATATGGTACAGGGGCTCCAAGAGACCCAGTACTTC,CATSRDMVQGLQETQYF
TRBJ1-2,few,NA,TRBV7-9,TGTGCCAGCTTGGTTATTGACGGACGGAACTATGGCTACACCTTC,CASLVIDGRNYGYTF
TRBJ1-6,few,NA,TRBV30,TGTGCCTGGAGTATCGAGGGCTCCTATAATTCACCCCTCCACTTT,CAWSIEGSYNSPLHF
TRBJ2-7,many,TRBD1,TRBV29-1,TGCAGCGTGGGCCCGCGGGACAGGGCCACGGACGAGCAGTACTTC,CSVGPRDRATDEQYF
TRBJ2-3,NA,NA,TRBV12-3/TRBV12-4,TGTGCCAGCAGTTTGAGTCTCCCCGAGGGGGATACGCAGTATTTT,CASSLSLPEGDTQYF
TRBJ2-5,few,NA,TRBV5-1,TGCGCCAGCAGCCTTGGGTTGGGGGGCCTACAAGAGACCCAGTACTTC,CASSLGLGGLQETQYF
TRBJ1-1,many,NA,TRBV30,TGTGCCTGGAGTTATGCTGGGAACACTGAAGCTTTCTTT,CAWSYAGNTEAFF
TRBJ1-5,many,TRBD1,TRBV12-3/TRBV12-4,TGTGCCAGCAGTTGGGGACAGGGGCGAAATCAGCCCCAGCATTTT,CASSWGQGRNQPQHF
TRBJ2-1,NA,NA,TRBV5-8,TGTGCCAGCAGACCCGACAGGAGCTCCTACAATGAGCAGTTCTTC,CASRPDRSSYNEQFF
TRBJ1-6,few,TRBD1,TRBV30,TGTGCCTGGAGTTACCCGGGACAGGATATTTTTGGATATAATTCACCCCTCCACTTT,CAWSYPGQDIFGYNSPLHF
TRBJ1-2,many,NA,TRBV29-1,TGCAGCGTTGCCAGGGAATATGGCTACACCTTC,CSVAREYGYTF
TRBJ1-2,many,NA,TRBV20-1,TGCAGTGCTTCGGGACAAATAGTAGGCTACACCTTC,CSASGQIVGYTF
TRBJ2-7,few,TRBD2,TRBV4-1,TGCGCCAGCAGCCGCTCCCAGGGGACTAGCGAGTCCTACGAGCAGTACTTC,CASSRSQGTSESYEQYF
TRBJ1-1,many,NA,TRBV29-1,TGCAGCGTCTCGATCCGGGGGCGGACATATGAAGCTTTCTTT,CSVSIRGRTYEAFF
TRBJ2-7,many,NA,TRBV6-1,TGTGCCAGCAGTGAAGCAAGTGGTGACGGCTCCTACGAGCAGTACTTC,CASSEASGDGSYEQYF
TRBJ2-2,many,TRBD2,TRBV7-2,TGTGCCAGCAGCTTAGTTGGTGGGACTAGCGGGACCGGGGAGCTGTTTTTT,CASSLVGGTSGTGELFF
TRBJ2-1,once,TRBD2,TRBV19,TGTGCCAGTAGTATCGCGATAGCGGGAGGACAGGCGCAGTTCTTC,CASSIAIAGGQAQFF
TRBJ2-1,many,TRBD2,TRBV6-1,TGTGCCAGCGCTAGACTAGCCGTCAATGAGCAGTTCTTC,CASARLAVNEQFF
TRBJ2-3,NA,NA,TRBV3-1,TGTGCCAGCAGCCGAAGATCCCCTAGCACAGATACGCAGTATTTT,CASSRRSPSTDTQYF
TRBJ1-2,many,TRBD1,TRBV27,TGTGCCAGCAGGCGACAGGGGGATAACTATGGCTACACCTTC,CASRRQGDNYGYTF
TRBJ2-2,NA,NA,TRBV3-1,TGTGCCAGCAGCCAAGGTTCGAGGGGAGCGACCGGGGAGCTGTTTTTT,CASSQGSRGATGELFF
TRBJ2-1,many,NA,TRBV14,TGTGCCAGCAGCCAAGTCGCGGGCTCAGCCAACAATGAGCAGTTCTTC,CASSQVAGSANNEQFF
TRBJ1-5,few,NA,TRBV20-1,TGCAGTGCTACCGACGTAGACGGCAATCAGCCCCAGCATTTT,CSATDVDGNQPQHF
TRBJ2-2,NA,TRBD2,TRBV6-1,TGTGCCAGCAGTGAATGGATGGCGGGAGGTAACACCGGGGAGCTGTTTTTT,CASSEWMAGGNTGELFF
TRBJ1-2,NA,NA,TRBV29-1,TGCAGCGTCGGGACGTCCCTTGATGGCTACACCTTC,CSVGTSLDGYTF